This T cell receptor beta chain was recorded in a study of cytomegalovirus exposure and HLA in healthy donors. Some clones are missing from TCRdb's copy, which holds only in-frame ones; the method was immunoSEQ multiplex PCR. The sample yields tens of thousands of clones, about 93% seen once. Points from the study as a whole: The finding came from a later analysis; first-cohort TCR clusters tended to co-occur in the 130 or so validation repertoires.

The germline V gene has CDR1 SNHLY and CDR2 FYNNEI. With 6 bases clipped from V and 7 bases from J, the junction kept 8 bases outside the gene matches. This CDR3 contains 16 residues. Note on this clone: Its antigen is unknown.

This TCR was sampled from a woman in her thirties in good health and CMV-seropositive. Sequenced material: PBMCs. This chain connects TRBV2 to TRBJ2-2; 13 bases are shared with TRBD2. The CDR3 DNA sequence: TGTGCCAGCAGGACAGGACTAGCGGGAGTTATCGGGGAGCTGTTTTTT. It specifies CASRTGLAGVIGELFF.